These 4 T cell receptor beta chains were sequenced from one sample in a study of T cell changes during pregnancy in multiple sclerosis. Sequencing used immunoSEQ multiplex PCR; TCRdb keeps in-frame clones, though not all of them. The sample comprises under 40,000 clones, 75% to 95% of which are singletons, and around 13% rests with the top ten. Sequenced here: CD8+ T cells from peripheral blood mononuclear cells, sampled in the first trimester of pregnancy. The receptors derive from a female donor with multiple sclerosis, enrolled in a pregnancy study.

The chain combines TRBV23-1 with TRBJ1-2, with D unclear. TRBV23-1 is an ORF for which the function is uncertain. The CDR3 loop spans 14 amino acids. Trimming cost V 0 bases and J 5 bases, with 10 bases left between them. The CDR3 loop is CASSQSSQSYGYTF. The CDR3 coding sequence is TGCGCCAGCAGTCAATCTTCACAGAGTTATGGCTACACCTTC.

The rearrangement links TRBV18 to TRBJ2-5; unclear D gene. Trimming removed 0 bases at V and 1 base at J, with 9 bases between. This CDR3 is 15 amino acids long. Germline CDR1 KGHSH, CDR2 LQKENI. The CDR3 protein is CASSPPDGPQETQYF. CDR3 sequence (DNA): TGTGCCAGCTCACCACCTGATGGGCCCCAAGAGACCCAGTACTTC. The entire variable domain, with the rest obtained from reference TRBV18 and TRBJ2-5, is as follows: NAGVMQNPRHLVRRRGQEARLRCSPMKGHSHVYWYRQLPEEGLKFMVYLQKENIIDESGMPKERFSAEFPKEGPSILRIQQVVRGDSAAYFCASSPPDGPQETQYFGPGTRLLVL.

The chain carries TRBV27 and TRBJ1-5, with D possibly matching TRBD1 (5 bases). The CDR3 has 16 amino acids. Trimming took 6 bases from V and 1 from J, leaving 16 bases between them. Germline CDR1 reads MNHEY; CDR2 reads SMNVEV (reference sequence). In DNA form, the CDR3 reads TGTGCCAGCAGCTTCCTGACAGCGGGAAGCAATCAGCCCCAGCATTTT. Its protein product is CASSFLTAGSNQPQHF.

The chain uses TRBV14 and TRBJ2-5; weak D call: TRBD2 (6 bases). Trimming pared 5 bases from V and 4 bases from J, leaving 17 bases between. Per the germline V gene, CDR1 is SGHDN and CDR2 is FVKESK. The CDR3 spans 15 residues. The CDR3 loop reads CASSGGTEGVETQYF. CDR3 sequence (DNA): TGTGCCAGCAGCGGAGGGACGGAGGGTGTAGAGACCCAGTACTTC.